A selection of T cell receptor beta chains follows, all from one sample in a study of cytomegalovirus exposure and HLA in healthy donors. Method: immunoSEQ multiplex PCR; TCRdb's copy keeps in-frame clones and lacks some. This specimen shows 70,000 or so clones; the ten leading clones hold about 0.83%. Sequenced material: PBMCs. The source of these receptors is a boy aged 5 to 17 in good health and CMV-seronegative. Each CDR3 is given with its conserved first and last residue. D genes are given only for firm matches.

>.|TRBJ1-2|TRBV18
CASSQTPVANYGYTF
TGTGCCAGCTCCCAAACCCCGGTCGCTAACTATGGCTACACCTTC
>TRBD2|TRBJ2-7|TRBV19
CASSSSGGRLHYEQYF
TGTGCCAGTAGCTCCAGCGGGGGGCGACTACACTACGAGCAGTACTTC
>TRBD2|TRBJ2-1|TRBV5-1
CASSPSGGYNEQFF
TGCGCCAGCAGCCCTAGCGGGGGTTACAATGAGCAGTTCTTC
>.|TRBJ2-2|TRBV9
CASSDPAGELFF
TGTGCCAGCAGCGATCCTGCGGGGGAGCTGTTTTTT
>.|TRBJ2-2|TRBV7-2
CASSFYPGPEGVIGELFF
TGTGCCAGCAGCTTTTACCCAGGCCCCGAGGGTGTCATCGGGGAGCTGTTTTTT
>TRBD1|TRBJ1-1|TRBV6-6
CASTPQGGTEAFF
TGTGCCAGCACTCCACAGGGGGGCACTGAAGCTTTCTTT
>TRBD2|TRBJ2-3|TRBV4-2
CASSPSLAGGTDTQYF
TGTGCCAGCAGCCCCTCACTAGCGGGAGGCACAGATACGCAGTATTTT
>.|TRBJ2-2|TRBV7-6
CASSLGTEFDGELFF
TGTGCCAGCAGCTTAGGGACAGAATTTGACGGGGAGCTGTTTTTT
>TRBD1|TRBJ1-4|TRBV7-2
CASSPGQGGEKLFF
TGTGCCAGCAGCCCCGGACAGGGGGGTGAAAAACTGTTTTTT
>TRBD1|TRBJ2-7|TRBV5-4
CASSPRDRANEQYF
TGTGCCAGCAGCCCCCGAGACAGGGCAAACGAGCAGTACTTC
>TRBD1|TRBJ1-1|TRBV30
CAWSVTIYRGGEAFF
TGTGCCTGGAGTGTAACAATCTACAGGGGGGGTGAAGCTTTCTTT
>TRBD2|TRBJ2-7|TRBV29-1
CSVESRASGGRFSYEQYF
TGCAGCGTTGAATCCAGGGCTAGCGGGGGACGATTCTCCTACGAGCAGTACTTC
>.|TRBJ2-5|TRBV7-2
CASSLRHGQETQYF
TGTGCCAGCAGCTTAAGGCACGGGCAAGAGACCCAGTACTTC
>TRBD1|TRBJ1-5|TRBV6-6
CASTISSGTGNQPQHF
TGTGCCAGCACTATATCATCCGGGACAGGGAATCAGCCCCAGCATTTT
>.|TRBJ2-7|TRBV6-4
CASSDSSGGSYEQYF
TGTGCCAGCAGTGACTCAAGTGGAGGCTCCTACGAGCAGTACTTC
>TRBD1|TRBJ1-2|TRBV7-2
CASSLRTGHDGYTF
TGTGCCAGCAGCCTCAGGACAGGGCATGATGGCTACACCTTC
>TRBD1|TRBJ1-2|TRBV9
CASTQHPGQGGHEFGYTF
TGTGCCAGCACCCAACACCCGGGACAGGGGGGCCACGAGTTCGGCTACACCTTC
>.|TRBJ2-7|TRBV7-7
CASSPHLSSYEQYF
TGTGCCAGCAGCCCCCACTTGAGCTCCTACGAGCAGTACTTC
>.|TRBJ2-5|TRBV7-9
CASSSTGPRETQYF
TGTGCCAGCAGCTCGACAGGTCCCCGGGAGACCCAGTACTTC
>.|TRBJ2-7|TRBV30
CASTDGSAYEQYF
TGTGCCTCCACGGACGGGAGCGCCTACGAGCAGTACTTC
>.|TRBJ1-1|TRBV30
CAWSDGRRTEAFF
TGTGCCTGGAGTGACGGGAGGCGCACTGAAGCTTTCTTT
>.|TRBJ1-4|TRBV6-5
CASRQGLKGEKLFF
TGTGCCAGCAGACAGGGCCTCAAAGGGGAAAAACTGTTTTTT
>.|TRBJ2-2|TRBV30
CAWSVRQGRTGELFF
TGTGCCTGGAGTGTACGGCAGGGTCGAACCGGGGAGCTGTTTTTT
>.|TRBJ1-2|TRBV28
CASGRPHYGYTF
TGTGCCAGCGGCAGGCCGCACTATGGCTACACCTTC
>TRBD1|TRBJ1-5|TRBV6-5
CASSWDRYSNQPQHF
TGTGCCAGCAGTTGGGACAGATATAGCAATCAGCCCCAGCATTTT
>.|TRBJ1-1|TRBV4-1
CASRAVLDTEAFF
TGCGCCAGCAGAGCTGTCTTGGACACTGAAGCTTTCTTT
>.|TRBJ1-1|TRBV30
CAWRRGENEAFF
TGTGCCTGGAGACGGGGAGAAAATGAAGCTTTCTTT
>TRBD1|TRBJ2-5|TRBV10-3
CAISELDREWGETQYF
TGTGCCATCAGTGAGCTGGACAGGGAATGGGGGGAGACCCAGTACTTC
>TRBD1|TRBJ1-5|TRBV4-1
CASSQGKQGAGNQHQHF
TGCGCCAGCAGCCAAGGAAAACAGGGGGCAGGCAATCAGCACCAGCATTTT
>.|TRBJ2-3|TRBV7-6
CASSLVGNSGYSTDTQYF
TGTGCCAGCAGCTTAGTGGGAAATAGCGGATACTCAACAGATACGCAGTATTTT
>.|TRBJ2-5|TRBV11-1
CASSLMSFQETQYF
TGTGCCAGCAGCTTAATGTCCTTTCAAGAGACCCAGTACTTC
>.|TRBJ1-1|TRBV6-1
CASSESGRGAFF
TGTGCCAGCAGTGAAAGCGGCAGGGGAGCTTTCTTT
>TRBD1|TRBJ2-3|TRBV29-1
CSVARGTGDTDTQYF
TGCAGCGTTGCCCGAGGGACAGGGGACACAGATACGCAGTATTTT
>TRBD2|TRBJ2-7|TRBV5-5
CASSLTSGAYEQYF
TGTGCCAGCAGCCTTACTAGCGGAGCCTACGAGCAGTACTTC
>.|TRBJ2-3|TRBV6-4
CASSVYSNSDTQYF
TGTGCCAGCAGTGTTTACAGCAATTCAGATACGCAGTATTTT
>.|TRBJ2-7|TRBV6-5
CASSRRENEQYF
TGTGCCAGCAGCAGAAGGGAGAACGAGCAGTACTTC
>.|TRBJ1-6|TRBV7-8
CASTPTGGTYNSPLHF
TGTGCCAGCACGCCAACGGGGGGGACTTATAATTCACCCCTCCACTTT
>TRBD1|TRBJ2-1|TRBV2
CASSPGQGGVYEQFF
TGTGCCAGCAGTCCGGGACAGGGGGGAGTTTATGAGCAGTTCTTC
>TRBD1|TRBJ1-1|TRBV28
CASSPQGGARNTEAFF
TGTGCCAGCAGTCCCCAAGGGGGCGCGAGGAACACTGAAGCTTTCTTT
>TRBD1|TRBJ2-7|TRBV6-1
CASSESEGQPSYEQYF
TGTGCCAGCAGTGAGTCCGAGGGACAGCCTTCCTACGAGCAGTACTTC
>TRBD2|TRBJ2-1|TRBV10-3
CATRPGAGVWASDEQFF
TGTGCCACACGACCAGGAGCGGGAGTGTGGGCATCGGATGAGCAGTTCTTC
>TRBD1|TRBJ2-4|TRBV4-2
CASSQDYKGRGKNIQYF
TGTGCCAGCAGCCAAGATTATAAAGGCAGGGGGAAAAACATTCAGTACTTC
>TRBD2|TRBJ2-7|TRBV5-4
CASSLDGAGGYEQYF
TGTGCCAGCAGCTTGGACGGAGCGGGGGGGTACGAGCAGTACTTC
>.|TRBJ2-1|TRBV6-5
CASSYGSEPSDNEQFF
TGTGCCAGCAGTTACGGCAGCGAACCCTCCGACAATGAGCAGTTCTTC
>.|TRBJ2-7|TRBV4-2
CASSTLTRGSHEQYF
TGTGCCAGCAGCACTCTCACCAGGGGCTCCCACGAGCAGTACTTC
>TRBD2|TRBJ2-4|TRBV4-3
CASSQDLGGVAGDKNIQYF
TGCGCCAGCAGCCAAGATCTAGGGGGCGTAGCGGGGGACAAAAACATTCAGTACTTC
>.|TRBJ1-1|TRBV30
CAWSVDRNTEAFF
TGTGCCTGGAGTGTAGACAGGAACACTGAAGCTTTCTTT
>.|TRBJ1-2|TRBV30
CAWSVLGRGDYGYTF
TGTGCCTGGAGTGTACTGGGCAGGGGTGACTATGGCTACACCTTC
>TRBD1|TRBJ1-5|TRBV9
CASGQGTGSKQPQHF
TGTGCCAGCGGGCAAGGGACAGGGTCCAAGCAGCCCCAGCATTTT
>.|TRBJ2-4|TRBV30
CAWAGGLAKNIQYF
TGTGCCTGGGCGGGTGGGCTAGCCAAAAACATTCAGTACTTC
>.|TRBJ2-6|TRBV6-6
CASSYSPGSGANVLTF
TGTGCCAGCAGTTACTCACCGGGCTCTGGGGCCAACGTCCTGACTTTC
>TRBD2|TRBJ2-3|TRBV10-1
CASSLVSGPSGSRDTQYF
TGCGCCAGCAGCCTAGTATCCGGGCCTAGCGGGAGTCGGGATACGCAGTATTTT